The 10 T cell receptor beta chains below were found in one sample sequenced in a study of T cells in Graves' hyperthyroidism and ophthalmopathy. RNA transcripts served as the template for amplifying TCR beta CDR3 regions. HTBI primers were used for first-round RT-PCR of the TCR CDR3. A single record per CDR3 protein comes from TCRdb applying MiXCR to the multiplex PCR reads. Of more than 500,000 distinct CDR3 sequences listed, roughly 17% are singletons. The sample consisted of blood. The receptors derive from a young woman with Graves' hyperthyroidism.

This clonotype has a count of ten or more. The chain carries TRBV11-2 and TRBJ2-5; the D gene is possibly TRBD2 (6 bases). Germline CDR1 SGHAT, CDR2 FQNNGV. The CDR3 loop spans 15 amino acids. Trimming stripped 1 base from V and 7 bases from J, with 16 bases between. The CDR3 loop reads CASSLVGGAVRTQYF. The CDR3 DNA sequence: TGTGCCAGCAGCTTAGTGGGGGGAGCGGTTAGGACCCAGTACTTC.

This clonotype was seen at least ten times. CDR3 amino acids: CASSHAPNTVDTEAFF. The CDR3 coding sequence is TGCGCCAGCAGCCATGCGCCGAACACTGTGGACACTGAAGCTTTCTTT. The chain employs TRBV4-1 and TRBJ1-1; D unclear. The CDR3 has 16 amino acids. From germline, CDR1 is MGHRA and CDR2 YSYEKL. The germline V and J ends were trimmed by 3 bases and 3 bases, with 17 bases remaining between them.

This clonotype was observed many times. The rearrangement joins TRBV2 to TRBJ2-1, with 13 bases aligning to TRBD2. Trimming took 6 bases from V and 0 from J; bases not matched to a gene: 2. The CDR3 sequence is 16 residues long. From germline, CDR1 is SNHLY and CDR2 FYNNEI. Written as DNA, the CDR3 is TGTGCCAGCAGGGGACTAGCGGGAAGCTCCTACAATGAGCAGTTCTTC. It encodes CASRGLAGSSYNEQFF.

This clonotype was counted between two and nine times. This chain links TRBV7-2 with TRBJ2-5; 7 bases map to TRBD1. The germline CDR1 and CDR2 sequences are SGHTA and FQGNSA. V lost 6 bases and J lost 6; bases outside the gene matches: 7. The CDR3 spans 13 residues. CDR3 protein: CASRETGRKTQYF. CDR3 bases: TGTGCCAGCAGGGAGACAGGGAGAAAGACCCAGTACTTC.

This clonotype was seen only a few times. The V gene is TRBV2, the J gene TRBJ2-6, with 10 bases aligning to TRBD1. Trimming removed 6 bases from V and 0 bases from J; junction bases left unmatched: 5. Germline CDR1 is SNHLY and CDR2 is FYNNEI. The CDR3 contains 17 residues. Here the CDR3 reads CASSPGQGFSGANVLTF. CDR3 bases: TGTGCCAGCAGCCCGGGACAGGGGTTCTCTGGGGCCAACGTCCTGACTTTC.

The J gene is TRBJ2-1, the V gene TRBV7-3; 7 positions agree with TRBD2. CDR1 is SGHTA and CDR2 is FQGTGA in the germline V gene. V lost 1 base to trimming and J lost 6 bases; unmatched junction nucleotides: 3. The CDR3 extends over 14 amino acids. The CDR3 sequence is CASSLISSGNEQFF. The CDR3 DNA sequence: TGTGCCAGCAGCTTAATCTCTAGCGGCAATGAGCAGTTCTTC.

This clonotype was observed at least ten times. The rearrangement uses TRBV27 and TRBJ2-5; 7 positions agree with TRBD2. The CDR3 totals 14 residues. Germline lookup yields CDR1 MNHEY and CDR2 SMNVEV (reference sequence). V lost 3 bases to trimming and J lost 3 bases; unmatched junction nucleotides: 4. For the CDR3, the DNA is TGTGCCAGCAGTTTGCGGGAGAGCAAAGAGACCCAGTACTTC. Protein: CASSLRESKETQYF.

The table lists this clonotype with many counts. The chain joins TRBV28 to TRBJ2-5; D may be TRBD1 (6 bases). CDR3 size: 15 residues. The germline V gene encodes CDR1 MDHEN and CDR2 SYDVKM. V was trimmed by 7 bases and J by 5 bases, leaving 20 bases between them. The DNA of the CDR3 is TGTGCCAGCAACTATCAGCAGACAGGCGGCGAGACCCAGTACTTC. Amino acids: CASNYQQTGGETQYF.

The V gene is TRBV20-1, the J gene TRBJ1-2, with D tentatively TRBD1 (5 bases). The V gene lost 3 bases and the J gene lost 5 bases, with 16 bases spanning the gap. CDR1 is DFQATT and CDR2 is SNEGSKA in the germline V gene (reference sequence). The CDR3 runs to 14 residues. The CDR3 bases are TGCAGTGCTAGTGTGCCCGGGGGAAAGTATGGCTACACCTTC. It codes for CSASVPGGKYGYTF.

This clonotype was observed a few times. The chain joins TRBV29-1 to TRBJ1-2, with D perhaps matching TRBD1 (5 bases). CDR3 size: 14 residues. Germline V gene data show CDR1 as SQVTM and CDR2 as ANQGSEA. V lost 0 bases and J 7 bases, leaving 15 bases between the germline ends. The CDR3 sequence: CSVEDFGSTGGYTF. CDR3 DNA: TGCAGCGTTGAAGATTTCGGGTCTACAGGTGGCTACACCTTC.